The 7 T cell receptor beta chains listed next were all sequenced from one sample in a study of CD8+ T cells in alopecia areata. Isolated RNA was reverse transcribed into cDNA used as the sequencing template. Only in-frame clones appear in the TCRdb table, and some are missing; sequencing was by immunoSEQ multiplex PCR. The sample includes under 150,000 clones, over 55% of them seen just once. Treatment specified: oral pan-JAK inhibitor, 5-10 mg twice daily. The sample in question was CD4+ T cells sorted from blood, obtained at week 4, from a patient treated with tofacitinib. These receptors were obtained from a human donor with alopecia areata.

This clone was counted a few times. V is TRBV7-9 and J is TRBJ2-5; D remains unclear. This CDR3 spans 12 amino acids. Trimming took 4 bases from V and 4 from J, leaving 7 bases between them. From germline, CDR1 is SEHNR and CDR2 FQNEAQ (reference sequence). Written as DNA, the CDR3 is TGTGCCAGCAGCTACCCGCTAGAGACCCAGTACTTC. Its translation is CASSYPLETQYF. The full variable domain, in which reference TRBV7-9 and TRBJ2-5 provide the parts outside the CDR3, is DTGVSQNPRHKITKRGQNVTFRCDPISEHNRLYWYRQTLGQGPEFLTYFQNEAQLEKSRLLSDRFSAERPKGSFSTLEIQRTEQGDSAMYLCASSYPLETQYFGPGTRLLVL.

As regards this clone: Other DNA sequences in this specimen translate into the identical CDR3. The chain couples TRBV5-1 to TRBJ2-1, with TRBD2 matching over 7 bases. Trimming removed 0 bases from V and 7 bases from J; junction bases left unmatched: 4. This CDR3 region has 14 residues. The V gene's germline CDR1 is SGHRS and CDR2 YFSETQ. The CDR3 spells CASSLAGGGNEQFF. CDR3 in DNA: TGCGCCAGCAGCTTGGCGGGAGGAGGTAATGAGCAGTTCTTC. Together with reference TRBV5-1 and TRBJ2-1, the CDR3 gives the full variable domain: KAGVTQTPRYLIKTRGQQVTLSCSPISGHRSVSWYQQTPGQGLQFLFEYFSETQRNKGNFPGRFSGRQFSNSRSEMNVSTLELGDSALYLCASSLAGGGNEQFFGPGTRLTVL.

The chain combines TRBV28 with TRBJ1-5, with D possibly being TRBD1 (5 bases). The CDR3 has 15 amino acids. The germline V gene has CDR1 MDHEN and CDR2 SYDVKM. V gave up 3 bases and J gave up 3 bases, with 12 bases separating them. This chain's CDR3 is CASSFLEGNNQPQHF. CDR3 DNA: TGTGCCAGCAGTTTCTTGGAGGGGAACAATCAGCCCCAGCATTTT.

This sequence joins TRBV5-4 and TRBJ2-3; D call uncertain. CDR3 length: 15 residues. Germline CDR1 is SGHNT and CDR2 is YYREEE (reference sequence). Trimming left V 4 bases short and J 1 base short, with 13 bases between. The CDR3 nucleotides are TGTGCCAGCAGCCCTGGCCCAGACCGCACAGATACGCAGTATTTT. Protein product: CASSPGPDRTDTQYF.

This clone showed up just a few times. This chain uses TRBV4-2 with TRBJ2-7; 11 positions agree with TRBD2. Germline values: CDR1 LGHNA, CDR2 YNFKEQ. The CDR3 consists of 15 residues. J lost 7 bases, V lost 2 bases, and 7 bases had no gene match. Here the CDR3 DNA reads TGTGCCAGCAGCCAACTGACTAGCGGGGTGAATGAGCAGTACTTC. Translated: CASSQLTSGVNEQYF.

J is TRBJ2-5 and V is TRBV15; perhaps TRBD2 as D (5 bases). Germline CDR1 LNHNV, CDR2 YYDKDF (reference sequence). This CDR3 spans 15 amino acids. Between the trimmed V and J ends, which lost 1 base and 5 bases, there was a span of 14 bases. CDR3 DNA: TGTGCCACCAGCAGAGGAGGTGCCGGGGTGGAGACCCAGTACTTC. As protein: CATSRGGAGVETQYF.

This clone was found once. V usage is TRBV29-1 and J usage is TRBJ2-5, with 10 bases fitting TRBD1. The CDR3 runs to 13 residues. After removal of 8 bases from V and 5 bases from J, the junction contained 8 bases not matched to a gene. Germline V gene lookup returns CDR1 SQVTM and CDR2 ANQGSEA. The chain's CDR3 is CSFRQGAGETQYF. In DNA, the CDR3 is TGCAGCTTTCGACAGGGGGCGGGGGAGACCCAGTACTTC.